The 18 T cell receptor beta chains given below trace back to one sample, sequenced in a study of T-cell reconstitution after alpha-beta-depleted transplantation in children. Unique molecular identifiers were incorporated during preparation of the TCRbeta library. TCRdb reprocessed the PCR reads with MiXCR, giving one entry per CDR3 protein. This sample has hundreds of thousands of distinct CDR3 sequences, with under 15% found just once. Source: PBMCs, taken before TCRalphabeta/CD19-depleted stem cell transplant. The receptors were sampled from a girl aged 2 to 10 with congenital amegakaryocytic thrombocytopenia, due to receive a stem cell transplant.

The J gene is TRBJ2-3, the V gene TRBV11-2, with TRBD2 as a possible D gene (5 bases). This CDR3 spans 14 amino acids. The germline gives CDR1 SGHAT, CDR2 FQNNGV. Trimming took off 2 bases at V and 6 bases at J, with 12 bases between the two ends. The CDR3 bases are TGTGCCAGCAGCTTACGGAGGTCACCCGATACGCAGTATTTT. It is translated as CASSLRRSPDTQYF.

In its sample, this clonotype was seen a few times. The genes are TRBV2 and TRBJ2-7, with 9 bases matching TRBD2. The V and J ends lost 4 bases and 4 bases, in that order; junction bases with no gene match: 5. This CDR3 is built from 14 residues. The germline V gene encodes CDR1 SNHLY and CDR2 FYNNEI. The CDR3 nucleotides are TGTGCCAGCAGTGTGGAGCTAGCGGGATACGAGCAGTACTTC. It yields the protein CASSVELAGYEQYF. Based on the CDR3 plus reference TRBV2 and TRBJ2-7, the full variable domain is EPEVTQTPSHQVTQMGQEVILRCVPISNHLYFYWYRQILGQKVEFLVSFYNNEISEKSEIFDDQFSVERPDGSNFTLKIRSTKLEDSAMYFCASSVELAGYEQYFGPGTRLTVT.

The CDR3 DNA is TGTGCCAGCAGCTTAGGTTGGGGGGCCAACGTCCTGACTTTC. Protein: CASSLGWGANVLTF. V gene TRBV11-2 combines with J gene TRBJ2-6; D call uncertain. CDR1 and CDR2 from the germline V gene are SGHAT and FQNNGV. The CDR3 loop spans 14 amino acids. Deletions cut 1 base from V and 4 bases from J, with 5 bases between.

There are many counts of this clonotype. J is TRBJ1-2 and V is TRBV11-1, with 7 bases lining up with TRBD1. V gave up 7 bases and J gave up 7 bases; unmatched junction bases: 24. The germline V gene encodes CDR1 SGHAT and CDR2 FQDESV (reference sequence). This CDR3 comprises 18 residues. The CDR3 reads CASTVYTGDLLRFRGYTF. In DNA, the CDR3 is TGTGCCAGCACCGTATATACAGGGGATCTCCTCCGGTTTCGTGGCTACACCTTC.

The rearrangement uses TRBV2 and TRBJ2-7, with no clear D. The germline V gene has CDR1 SNHLY and CDR2 FYNNEI. Trimming pared 7 bases from V and 6 bases from J, leaving 25 bases between. This CDR3 is 16 amino acids long. In nucleotides, the CDR3 is TGTGCCAGCAAAGAACTAAAGGGTTATCGTCGTGTCGAGCAGTACTTC. As protein: CASKELKGYRRVEQYF.

Ten or more counts support this clonotype. This rearrangement joins TRBV27 to TRBJ1-4; D perhaps matches TRBD1 (6 bases). Germline CDR1 MNHEY, CDR2 SMNVEV (reference sequence). The CDR3 is 18 amino acids. Trimming left V 2 bases short and J 0 bases short, with 16 bases between. In DNA, the CDR3 is TGTGCCAGCAGTTTAGGGGGGCGGGGGCTTACAACTAATGAAAAACTGTTTTTT. Translated, it gives CASSLGGRGLTTNEKLFF.

This clonotype occurred many times. The CDR3 region is CSATDGNTEAFF. CDR3 in DNA: TGCAGTGCTACCGACGGGAACACTGAAGCTTTCTTT. The V and J genes are TRBV20-1 and TRBJ1-1, with D unclear. The CDR3 extends over 12 amino acids. The germline V gene encodes CDR1 DFQATT and CDR2 SNEGSKA (reference sequence). Trimming removed 4 bases from V and 1 base from J, with 7 bases in between.

This chain connects TRBV20-1 to TRBJ2-2; tentatively, D is TRBD2 (7 bases). Looked up from germline, CDR1 is DFQATT and CDR2 is SNEGSKA (reference sequence). The length of the CDR3 is 18 residues. V lost 1 base and J lost 5, with 23 bases in between. The CDR3 DNA follows: TGCAGTGCTAGAGTTCCAGTTTCACAAGGGGGGGGAACCGGGGAGCTGTTTTTT. As protein: CSARVPVSQGGGTGELFF.

The chain recombines TRBV12-3 or TRBV12-4 with TRBJ2-6; possible D gene TRBD1, 6 bases. V was shortened by 1 base and J by 1 base, with 11 bases between the two germline ends. This CDR3 spans 17 amino acids. The CDR3 DNA follows: TGTGCCAGCAGTTTAGACAGGGAGCCGTCTGGGGCCAACGTCCTGACTTTC. As protein: CASSLDREPSGANVLTF.

The chain couples TRBV5-1 to TRBJ2-2; D ambiguous. CDR3 length equals 12 residues. CDR1 is SGHRS and CDR2 is YFSETQ in the germline V gene. Trimming took off 0 bases at V and 7 bases at J, with 4 bases between the two ends. The CDR3 spells CASSLEFGELFF. Here the CDR3 DNA reads TGCGCCAGCAGCTTGGAGTTCGGGGAGCTGTTTTTT.

This chain joins TRBV6-1 and TRBJ1-2, with D possibly matching TRBD1 (5 bases). Trimming removed 5 bases at V and 8 bases at J, with 18 bases between. Germline V gives CDR1 MNHNS, CDR2 SASEGT. The CDR3 consists of 14 residues. Here the CDR3 reads CASSLRGPERGYTF. CDR3 nucleotide sequence: TGTGCCAGCAGTCTGAGGGGTCCCGAGCGGGGCTACACCTTC.

This clonotype was recorded many times. V gene TRBV20-1 combines with J gene TRBJ2-5; D is undetermined. V lost 4 bases to trimming and J lost 4 bases, with 10 bases between them. This CDR3 is built from 12 residues. Germline V gives CDR1 DFQATT, CDR2 SNEGSKA (reference sequence). The CDR3 spells CSAIDEIETQYF. CDR3 DNA sequence: TGCAGTGCTATTGACGAGATAGAGACCCAGTACTTC.

This clonotype was recorded many times. V gene TRBV20-1 combines with J gene TRBJ2-4; D unresolved. The CDR3 spans 15 residues. Trimming removed 2 bases at V and 1 base at J, with 12 bases between. Germline lookup yields CDR1 DFQATT and CDR2 SNEGSKA (reference sequence). For the CDR3, the DNA is TGCAGTGCTAGACCCAGGACGTTTGCCAAAAACATTCAGTACTTC. The encoded protein is CSARPRTFAKNIQYF.

The chain recombines TRBV13 with TRBJ2-7; 7 positions match TRBD2. The V and J ends lost 3 bases and 2 bases, in that order; junction bases with no gene match: 7. This CDR3 is built from 15 residues. Per the germline V gene, CDR1 is PRHDT and CDR2 is FYEKMQ (reference sequence). DNA for the CDR3: TGTGCCAGCAGCTTCCGAAACCGGGGGGCCTACGAGCAGTACTTC. Translated: CASSFRNRGAYEQYF.

The V call is TRBV11-2, the J call TRBJ1-2; 7 bases agree with TRBD1. The CDR3 consists of 16 residues. V lost 4 bases and J lost 1; bases outside the gene matches: 9. CDR1 and CDR2 (germline): SGHAT, FQNNGV. The CDR3 region has the DNA TGTGCCAGCAGCTCAATAATGGGACAGCTTAACTATGGCTACACCTTC. Translated, it gives CASSSIMGQLNYGYTF.

This clonotype has only a few counts. The V and J genes are TRBV20-1 and TRBJ2-2; 9 bases are a match to TRBD2. The CDR3 consists of 14 residues. J lost 5 bases, V lost 1 base, and 2 bases had no gene match. Germline V gives CDR1 DFQATT, CDR2 SNEGSKA (reference sequence). Here the CDR3 DNA reads TGCAGTGCTAGAGGACTAGCGGAGACCGGGGAGCTGTTTTTT. Amino acid sequence: CSARGLAETGELFF.

V usage is TRBV12-3 or TRBV12-4 and J usage is TRBJ2-1; possible D gene TRBD2, 6 bases. The CDR3 length is 17 residues. V gave up 6 bases and J gave up 6 bases, with 24 bases separating them. The CDR3 nucleotides read TGTGCCAGCAGCTACCACCCGGGAGCCCATGGGGCCAATGAGCAGTTCTTC. Protein sequence: CASSYHPGAHGANEQFF.

Many counts were recorded for this clonotype. The V call is TRBV28, the J call TRBJ2-3; 7 bases map to TRBD2. The CDR3 is 17 residues long. Germline assignment: CDR1 MDHEN and CDR2 SYDVKM. V trimming: 6 bases; J trimming: 0 bases; junction bases outside the gene matches: 12. This CDR3 is CASSPVGSGSSTDTQYF. CDR3 coding DNA: TGTGCCAGCAGCCCAGTGGGTAGCGGGTCTAGCACAGATACGCAGTATTTT.